The clone carrying this TCR beta chain was counted ten times or more. The entry originates in a study of T cells in Graves' hyperthyroidism and ophthalmopathy. This CDR3 comprises 15 residues. With 4 bases removed from V and 6 bases from J, the gap between germline ends came to 17 bases. CDR1 is SGHRS, CDR2 YFSETQ, per germline. Template material for amplifying TCR beta CDR3 regions consisted of RNA transcripts. An initial round of RT-PCR targeting the TCR CDR3 relied on the HTBI primer set. TCRdb reprocessed the multiplex PCR reads with MiXCR, giving one entry per CDR3 protein. The data show roughly 570,000 distinct CDR3 sequences, with around a sixth seen just once and about 7% held by the top ten.

Sequencing was done on a sample of blood. J is TRBJ2-1 and V is TRBV5-1; D ambiguous. The receptor comes from a woman under 40 with Graves' hyperthyroidism. DNA of the CDR3: TGCGCCAGCAGCCCCCTTACAAAAGGTGGCAATGAGCAGTTCTTC. Its protein product is CASSPLTKGGNEQFF.